The 7 T cell receptor beta chains presented below share a single source sample, sequenced in a study of T-cell memory formation after mild COVID-19. MiXCR was run by TCRdb on the 5' RACE reads, yielding one entry per CDR3 protein. Among under 300,000 distinct CDR3 sequences listed, around 8% were seen once. The sample was PBMCs or a T cell subset sorted from them (not recorded which). Every receptor here comes from a man aged 18 to 29 who had mild COVID-19 (a few samples of this study predate the infection). Cell type and time point are not known.

The V call is TRBV2, the J call TRBJ2-7, with D perhaps given as TRBD1 or TRBD2 (6 bases each). CDR3 length equals 16 residues. Germline V gene data show CDR1 as SNHLY and CDR2 as FYNNEI. Deletions cut 7 bases from V and 2 bases from J, with 21 bases between. As DNA, the CDR3 is TGTGCCAGCAAGGGGGGAGAAGGGACTGCTGCCTACGAGCAGTACTTC. Encoded protein: CASKGGEGTAAYEQYF.

Only one count was recorded for this clonotype. This sequence joins TRBV20-1 and TRBJ2-3, with 9 bases matching TRBD2. V was clipped by 5 bases and J by 6 bases; unmatched bases: 12. The CDR3 spans 15 residues. CDR1 is DFQATT, CDR2 SNEGSKA, per germline (reference sequence). CDR3 amino acids: CSALTGRGGADTQYF. The CDR3 region has the DNA TGCAGTGCTCTGACTGGGCGCGGGGGGGCCGATACGCAGTATTTT.

In its sample, this clonotype was seen many times. V is TRBV7-2 and J is TRBJ2-5; TRBD1 aligns across 11 bases. V lost 5 bases to trimming and J lost 2 bases; unmatched junction nucleotides: 1. This CDR3 has 14 amino acids. The germline V gene has CDR1 SGHTA and CDR2 FQGNSA. Here the CDR3 reads CASSRDRGQETQYF. Written as DNA, the CDR3 is TGTGCCAGCAGCCGGGACAGGGGGCAAGAGACCCAGTACTTC.

In this sample, this clonotype turned up many times. The rearrangement links TRBV20-1 to TRBJ1-3; 7 bases are a match to TRBD1. The germline V gene has CDR1 DFQATT and CDR2 SNEGSKA (reference sequence). V was clipped by 8 bases and J by 0 bases; unmatched bases: 7. The CDR3 length is 14 residues. The CDR3 region is CSTRQGASGNTIYF. CDR3 DNA sequence: TGCAGTACCCGACAGGGAGCCTCTGGAAACACCATATATTTT.

In its sample, this clonotype was seen a few times. The V gene is TRBV20-1, the J gene TRBJ2-7, with 13 bases lining up with TRBD2. V lost 1 base to trimming and J lost 5 bases; unmatched junction nucleotides: 11. The length of the CDR3 is 17 residues. The germline V gene encodes CDR1 DFQATT and CDR2 SNEGSKA (reference sequence). The CDR3 loop reads CSARAGLAGAKGNEQYF. The DNA for the CDR3 is TGCAGTGCTAGAGCCGGACTAGCGGGGGCCAAAGGGAACGAGCAGTACTTC.

A few counts support this clonotype. A junction end diverges from the germline sequence, so it may reflect a read error. This chain's CDR3 is CASSEGSDTQYF. In DNA, the CDR3 is TGTGCCAGCAGCGAAGGTTCAGATACGCAGTATTTT. The chain uses TRBV2 and TRBJ2-3; D unclear. Germline CDR1 is SNHLY and CDR2 is FYNNEI. The CDR3 has 12 residues.

The rearrangement joins TRBV20-1 to TRBJ2-1; 7 bases align to TRBD2. With V trimmed by 7 bases and J by 4 bases, 13 bases remained unmatched. This CDR3 has 15 amino acids. CDR1 is DFQATT and CDR2 is SNEGSKA in the germline V gene (reference sequence). The CDR3 sequence: CSVALGGSAYNEQFF. The CDR3 nucleotides are TGCAGTGTCGCGTTGGGGGGGAGCGCTTACAATGAGCAGTTCTTC.